The 32 T cell receptor beta chains in this list originate from one sample, sequenced in a study of blood T cell repertoires in COVID-19. Assay: immunoSEQ multiplex PCR; the TCRdb copy retains only in-frame clones and omits some. The sample lists approximately 220,000 clones, around 89% occurring once. Sequenced material: PBMCs or T cells enriched from blood (not recorded which). These receptors were obtained from a man aged 25 to 40 who had recovered from COVID-19.

The chain employs TRBV28 and TRBJ1-1; D is ambiguous. The CDR3 runs 16 residues. Germline V lookup: CDR1 MDHEN, CDR2 SYDVKM. V was shortened by 4 bases and J by 1 base, with 16 bases between the two germline ends. The CDR3 DNA reads TGTGCCAGCAGTTCCCTTGGAGGACTGAAGAACACTGAAGCTTTCTTT. It yields the protein CASSSLGGLKNTEAFF.

The chain is built from TRBV6-2 or TRBV6-3 and TRBJ2-7, with TRBD1 matching over 9 bases. The V and J ends lost 2 bases and 3 bases, in that order; junction bases with no gene match: 17. Germline V lookup: CDR1 MNHEY, CDR2 SVGEGT. There are 19 residues in the CDR3. The CDR3 DNA follows: TGTGCCAGCAGTTACGATAGGACAGGGGCGGCTAGCCCTCTCTACGAGCAGTACTTC. This translates into CASSYDRTGAASPLYEQYF.

The rearrangement uses TRBV19 and TRBJ1-1; tentative D call: TRBD1 (6 bases). V was trimmed by 4 bases and J by 1 base, leaving 13 bases between them. Germline loops: CDR1 LNHDA, CDR2 SQIVND (reference sequence). CDR3 length: 15 residues. The CDR3 loop reads CASSRRDRRNTEAFF. CDR3 in DNA: TGTGCCAGTAGTAGAAGAGACAGGCGGAACACTGAAGCTTTCTTT.

Only one count was recorded for this clone. This sequence joins TRBV25-1 and TRBJ2-5, with D possibly matching TRBD2 (5 bases). Between the trimmed V and J ends, which lost 4 bases and 5 bases, there was a span of 11 bases. The CDR3 sequence is 13 residues long. Germline-derived CDR1 and CDR2 are MGHDK and SYGVNS. The CDR3 DNA reads TGTGCCAGCAGTGGAGAGGGCTTGGAGACCCAGTACTTC. Amino acids: CASSGEGLETQYF.

The gene calls are TRBV7-9 and TRBJ1-1, with 7 bases identical to TRBD1. Germline-derived CDR1 and CDR2 are SEHNR and FQNEAQ (reference sequence). Trimming removed 1 base from V and 1 base from J; junction bases left unmatched: 15. The CDR3 consists of 19 residues. The CDR3 sequence: CASSLGSLRDSLRNTEAFF. CDR3 nucleotide sequence: TGTGCCAGCAGCTTAGGTAGCCTCCGGGACAGCCTGCGGAACACTGAAGCTTTCTTT.

Many counts were recorded for this clone. The rearrangement uses TRBV18 and TRBJ2-3; possibly TRBD2 for D (6 bases). The CDR3 totals 15 residues. Germline assignment: CDR1 KGHSH and CDR2 LQKENI. V lost 5 bases and J lost 2, with 14 bases in between. CDR3: CASSLRDSVTDTQYF. The DNA of the CDR3 is TGTGCCAGCTCATTGCGGGACTCAGTCACAGATACGCAGTATTTT.

The rearrangement uses TRBV30 and TRBJ1-5; D is unresolved. The CDR3 is made up of 16 amino acids. Trimming took off 4 bases at V and 3 bases at J, with 19 bases between the two ends. The germline gives CDR1 GTSNPN, CDR2 SVGIG (reference sequence). DNA of the CDR3: TGTGCCTGGATGGATAGGAGGCACTCGAACAATCAGCCCCAGCATTTT. Its protein product is CAWMDRRHSNNQPQHF.

The rearrangement joins TRBV7-9 to TRBJ2-7; 13 positions match TRBD2. Trimming removed 5 bases from V and 2 bases from J; junction bases left unmatched: 12. The CDR3 is 18 amino acids. Germline V lookup: CDR1 SEHNR, CDR2 FQNEAQ (reference sequence). The CDR3 region is CASSRSPGLAGATYEQYF. DNA of the CDR3: TGTGCCAGCAGCCGTAGCCCAGGACTAGCGGGGGCCACCTACGAGCAGTACTTC.

V usage is TRBV10-1 and J usage is TRBJ2-1; 7 positions match TRBD2. In germline, CDR1 is WNHNN, CDR2 SYGVQD (reference sequence). The junction had 12 bases not matched to a gene; V was cut back by 4 bases and J by 0 bases. The CDR3 contains 18 residues. The CDR3 reads CASSGGVAGVPSYNEQFF. CDR3 nucleotide sequence: TGCGCCAGCAGTGGTGGGGTAGCGGGCGTTCCCTCCTACAATGAGCAGTTCTTC.

This chain connects TRBV7-9 to TRBJ1-6; 9 bases map to TRBD1. V dropped 1 base and J dropped 7; count of bases not matched to a gene: 8. Germline assignment: CDR1 SEHNR and CDR2 FQNEAQ (reference sequence). This CDR3 contains 17 residues. The CDR3 here is CASSLGENRGLNSPLHF. The CDR3 DNA sequence: TGTGCCAGCAGCTTAGGGGAAAACAGGGGGCTGAATTCACCCCTCCACTTT.

V gene TRBV3-1 (or the pseudogene TRBV3-2) combines with J gene TRBJ2-3; D is perhaps TRBD1 (6 bases). The CDR3 contains 14 residues. Germline CDR1 and CDR2: LGHDT and YNNKEL (reference sequence). Trimming shortened V by 5 bases and J by 5 bases, and 14 bases separated the two germline ends. The CDR3 reads CASSANREQDTQYF. Written as DNA, the CDR3 is TGTGCCAGCAGCGCAAACAGGGAGCAAGATACGCAGTATTTT.

This sequence joins TRBV2 and TRBJ2-2; D perhaps matches TRBD2 (6 bases). Germline V CDR1 and CDR2: SNHLY, FYNNEI. Trimming left V 4 bases short and J 4 bases short, with 13 bases between. The CDR3 is 15 residues long. For the CDR3, the DNA is TGTGCCAGCAGTGCTATTAGCGGTGGCACCGGGGAGCTGTTTTTT. Translated: CASSAISGGTGELFF.

V and J are TRBV6-1 and TRBJ2-6, with a weak D call TRBD1 (6 bases). Trimming took 3 bases from V and 10 from J, leaving 10 bases between them. The CDR3 covers 13 residues. Germline V gene lookup returns CDR1 MNHNS and CDR2 SASEGT. This CDR3 reads CASSDRGANVLTF. In DNA form, the CDR3 reads TGTGCCAGCAGTGACAGGGGCGCTAACGTCCTGACTTTC.

The rearrangement uses TRBV15 and TRBJ2-7; TRBD1 matches 8 bases. The J segment lost 4 bases and the V segment lost 0 bases, leaving 17 bases of the junction unmatched. This CDR3 has 19 amino acids. CDR1 LNHNV and CDR2 YYDKDF come from the germline V gene (reference sequence). The CDR3 region is CATSRDNFLSGTGGYEQYF. The DNA of the CDR3 is TGTGCCACCAGCAGAGATAACTTTTTATCGGGCACAGGGGGTTACGAGCAGTACTTC.

This CDR3 is CASSQDGDLTLGTSGSASIGFF. The CDR3 DNA reads as TGTGCCAGCAGCCAAGATGGGGACCTCACCCTCGGGACTAGCGGGAGTGCCAGTATTGGGTTCTTC. The rearrangement links TRBV3-1 (or the pseudogene TRBV3-2) to TRBJ2-1; 14 bases agree with TRBD2. The trim removed 0 bases at V and 15 bases at J, leaving 28 bases unmatched. From germline, CDR1 is LGHDT and CDR2 YNNKEL (reference sequence). The CDR3 sequence is 22 residues long.

The chain employs TRBV5-5 and TRBJ2-1; 7 positions match TRBD1. This CDR3 comprises 15 residues. The ends lost 4 bases at V and 3 bases at J; junction bases unmatched: 7. Germline loops: CDR1 SGHKS, CDR2 YYEKEE (reference sequence). CDR3 amino acids: CASSRGDRSYNEQFF. Here the CDR3 DNA reads TGTGCCAGCAGCCGTGGGGACAGAAGCTACAATGAGCAGTTCTTC.

About this clone itself: Other DNA variants within this sample encode the same CDR3. The gene calls are TRBV18 and TRBJ2-2; D unresolved. Germline V lookup: CDR1 KGHSH, CDR2 LQKENI. V lost 3 bases and J lost 2, with 4 bases in between. CDR3 length: 13 amino acids. The CDR3 bases are TGTGCCAGCTCACCCCTTAACACCGGGGAGCTGTTTTTT. This codes for CASSPLNTGELFF.

V and J are TRBV6-5 and TRBJ2-3, with 8 positions matching TRBD1. Germline values: CDR1 MNHEY, CDR2 SVGAGI. The CDR3 covers 14 residues. Trimming took 11 bases from V and 1 from J; bases not matched to a gene: 8. CDR3 residues: CASRLDRGTDTQYF. CDR3 bases: TGTGCCTCCCGATTGGACAGGGGCACAGATACGCAGTATTTT.

Here the CDR3 reads CSVDPGEDTQYF. The CDR3 DNA is TGCAGCGTTGATCCGGGGGAAGATACGCAGTATTTT. The chain is built from TRBV29-1 and TRBJ2-3; D is possibly TRBD2 (6 bases). V shed 3 bases and J shed 5 bases, with 9 bases lying between them. Germline V CDR1 and CDR2: SQVTM, ANQGSEA. This CDR3 has 12 amino acids.

The J gene is TRBJ2-7, the V gene TRBV4-1; tentative D call: TRBD1 (6 bases). The CDR3 is 14 residues long. V shed 4 bases and J shed 2 bases, with 12 bases lying between them. Germline V lookup: CDR1 MGHRA, CDR2 YSYEKL. This chain's CDR3 is CASSRTEGPYEQYF. As DNA, the CDR3 is TGCGCCAGCAGCCGGACAGAGGGGCCCTACGAGCAGTACTTC.

The chain is built from TRBV6-4 and TRBJ2-2; 7 nucleotides match TRBD2. V lost 5 bases, J lost 2 bases, and 17 bases stayed unmatched. The CDR3 extends over 19 amino acids. Germline lookup yields CDR1 MRHNA and CDR2 SNTAGT. The CDR3: CASSPHPGPGGGNTGELFF. The CDR3 region has the DNA TGTGCCAGCAGTCCCCACCCCGGGCCTGGCGGGGGTAACACCGGGGAGCTGTTTTTT.

The chain carries TRBV19 and TRBJ1-5; maybe TRBD1 (5 bases). This CDR3 region has 13 residues. Trimming left V 2 bases short and J 7 bases short, with 9 bases between. Germline CDR1 and CDR2: LNHDA and SQIVND (reference sequence). CDR3 bases: TGTGCCAGTAGTATAACAGGCCGGCAGCCCCAGCATTTT. Protein sequence: CASSITGRQPQHF.

The chain combines TRBV7-2 with TRBJ2-5; 14 positions agree with TRBD2. With 5 bases clipped from V and 4 bases from J, the junction kept 6 bases outside the gene matches. Germline CDR1 is SGHTA and CDR2 is FQGNSA. The CDR3 spans 16 residues. As DNA, the CDR3 is TGTGCCAGCAGCCACGGACTAGCGGGGGGAGGAGAGACCCAGTACTTC. It specifies CASSHGLAGGGETQYF.

This clone was picked up a small number of times. In DNA form, the CDR3 reads TGTGCCAGCAGCACGGACAGGAAAAACACCGGGGAGCTGTTTTTT. Its protein product is CASSTDRKNTGELFF. The genes are TRBV7-9 and TRBJ2-2, with TRBD1 matching 7 bases. The CDR3 loop spans 15 amino acids. Germline V gene sequence: CDR1 SEHNR, CDR2 FQNEAQ (reference sequence). J lost 2 bases, V lost 5 bases, and 5 bases had no gene match.

The CDR3 coding sequence is TGTGCCAGCAGCTTGGAGGACGGACTCGGGGGCACTGAAGCTTTCTTT. Residues: CASSLEDGLGGTEAFF. This chain connects TRBV5-4 to TRBJ1-1; D is perhaps TRBD1 (5 bases). Trimming shortened V by 0 bases and J by 4 bases, and 16 bases separated the two germline ends. Germline CDR1 is SGHNT and CDR2 is YYREEE (reference sequence). There are 16 residues in the CDR3.

The V and J genes are TRBV11-3 and TRBJ2-1; TRBD2 matches at 8 bases. Per germline, CDR1 SGHNT and CDR2 YENEEA. CDR3 length equals 15 residues. After removal of 5 bases from V and 5 bases from J, the junction contained 8 bases not matched to a gene. The DNA for the CDR3 is TGTGCCAGCAGCACTAGCGGAGGGATCCACAATGAGCAGTTCTTC. Translation: CASSTSGGIHNEQFF. The complete variable domain, with remaining parts taken from reference TRBV11-3 and TRBJ2-1, reads EAGVVQSPRYKIIEKKQPVAFWCNPISGHNTLYWYLQNLGQGPELLIRYENEEAVDDSQLPKDRFSAERLKGVDSTLKIQPAELGDSAVYLCASSTSGGIHNEQFFGPGTRLTVL.

The rearrangement links TRBV28 to TRBJ1-5; the D is unclear. V dropped 6 bases and J dropped 2 bases, with 20 bases sitting between them. The CDR3 is made up of 17 amino acids. The germline V gene has CDR1 MDHEN and CDR2 SYDVKM. CDR3 residues: CASSRRSGRYGNQPQHF. CDR3 nucleotide sequence: TGTGCCAGCAGCCGCCGAAGCGGACGATATGGCAATCAGCCCCAGCATTTT.

The CDR3 reads CASSFGGNGQPQHF. As DNA, the CDR3 is TGTGCCAGCAGTTTTGGAGGTAACGGTCAGCCCCAGCATTTT. The J gene is TRBJ1-5, the V gene TRBV28; D is ambiguous. The CDR3 runs to 14 residues. The ends were cut back, 3 bases at V and 6 bases at J, with 12 bases in the middle. Per the germline V gene, CDR1 is MDHEN and CDR2 is SYDVKM. The full variable domain, in which reference TRBV28 and TRBJ1-5 provide the parts outside the CDR3, is DVKVTQSSRYLVKRTGEKVFLECVQDMDHENMFWYRQDPGLGLRLIYFSYDVKMKEKGDIPEGYSVSREKKERFSLILESASTNQTSMYLCASSFGGNGQPQHFGDGTRLSIL.

This chain links TRBV5-4 with TRBJ2-1; D remains ambiguous. This CDR3 has 14 amino acids. Germline V gene data show CDR1 as SGHNT and CDR2 as YYREEE (reference sequence). The V end lost 3 bases, the J end lost 6 bases, and 13 bases lay between the germline ends. The chain's CDR3 is CASSSPLYGNEQFF. CDR3 in DNA: TGTGCCAGCAGCTCGCCCCTCTATGGCAATGAGCAGTTCTTC.

The chain recombines TRBV24-1 with TRBJ1-5; D not certain. CDR1 and CDR2 from the germline V gene are KGHDR and SFDVKD. V gave up 3 bases and J gave up 2 bases, with 7 bases separating them. CDR3 size: 14 residues. CDR3 DNA sequence: TGTGCCACCAGTGATCGGCAGGGCAATCAGCCCCAGCATTTT. It translates to CATSDRQGNQPQHF.

V is TRBV5-4 and J is TRBJ2-3, with D possibly matching TRBD1 (6 bases). Trimming left V 0 bases short and J 4 bases short, with 18 bases between. This CDR3 contains 17 residues. CDR1 is SGHNT, CDR2 YYREEE, per germline (reference sequence). The DNA for the CDR3 is TGTGCCAGCAGCTTGGAGGTGACAGGTCCAGCCCCAGATACGCAGTATTTT. This sequence encodes CASSLEVTGPAPDTQYF. Using reference TRBV5-4 and TRBJ2-3 for the parts outside the CDR3, the full variable domain is ETGVTQSPTHLIKTRGQQVTLRCSSQSGHNTVSWYQQALGQGPQFIFQYYREEENGRGNFPPRFSGLQFPNYSSELNVNALELDDSALYLCASSLEVTGPAPDTQYFGPGTRLTVL.

This sequence joins TRBV27 and TRBJ2-2; 8 bases agree with TRBD2. Germline V CDR1 and CDR2: MNHEY, SMNVEV (reference sequence). V was pared by 4 bases and J by 3 bases, with 7 bases of the junction left unmatched. CDR3 length: 16 amino acids. The CDR3 loop reads CASSSPGLVHTGELFF. CDR3 sequence (DNA): TGTGCCAGCAGTTCACCGGGACTAGTACACACCGGGGAGCTGTTTTTT.